This TCR beta chain was obtained from a study of T cells expressing NK-cell markers. In the study overall: Researchers got TCR beta repertoires out of sorted CD3+CD56+NKG2C+, CD3+CD56+NKG2C- and CD3+CD56-NKG2C+ T cells.

TCRdb reanalyzed the 5' RACE reads and collapses them to one entry per CDR3 protein, without DNA. Seen in this sample are around 280,000 distinct CDR3 sequences; the ten most common clones hold around 0.37%. There are 15 residues in the CDR3. The V gene's germline CDR1 is KGHDR and CDR2 SFDVKD. The clonotype originates from a man younger than 35 in good health. Material for sequencing was blood T cells: a sorted CD56 or NKG2C T cell subset, CD4+ or CD8+ T cells, or bulk PBMC T cells (not recorded which). The V call is TRBV24-1, the J call TRBJ2-1; TCRdb designates TRBD2, a call that cannot be tested without DNA. CDR3 sequence: CATSDSSGSINEQFF.